The 2 T cell receptor beta chains below all came from one sample that was sequenced in a study of spatial heterogeneity in lung cancer. The sample's time point: blood at routine non-recurrence follow-up after resection. TCRdb called the 5' RACE reads again in MiXCR, with one record for every CDR3 protein. This sample carries over 95,000 distinct CDR3 sequences, less than 14% of them seen once, and the ten largest clones take roughly 24%. This specimen was PBMCs, taken at follow-up. The receptor set was obtained from a female donor with early-stage non-small cell lung cancer.

This clonotype showed up just a few times. The rearrangement joins TRBV5-1 to TRBJ1-4; possible D gene TRBD1, 5 bases. The CDR3 length is 14 residues. Germline V gene lookup returns CDR1 SGHRS and CDR2 YFSETQ. Between the trimmed V and J ends, which lost 4 bases and 5 bases, there was a span of 12 bases. The CDR3 loop reads CASSRSGQNEKLFF. CDR3 nucleotide sequence: TGCGCCAGCAGCCGGAGTGGACAAAATGAAAAACTGTTTTTT.

V usage is TRBV20-1 and J usage is TRBJ2-5; D possibly corresponds to TRBD2 (6 bases). This CDR3 has 13 amino acids. Trimming took off 3 bases at V and 7 bases at J, with 15 bases between the two ends. CDR1 is DFQATT, CDR2 SNEGSKA, per germline (reference sequence). The CDR3 loop reads CSASKEGLGTQYF. The CDR3 DNA sequence: TGCAGTGCTAGTAAGGAGGGCCTAGGGACCCAGTACTTC.